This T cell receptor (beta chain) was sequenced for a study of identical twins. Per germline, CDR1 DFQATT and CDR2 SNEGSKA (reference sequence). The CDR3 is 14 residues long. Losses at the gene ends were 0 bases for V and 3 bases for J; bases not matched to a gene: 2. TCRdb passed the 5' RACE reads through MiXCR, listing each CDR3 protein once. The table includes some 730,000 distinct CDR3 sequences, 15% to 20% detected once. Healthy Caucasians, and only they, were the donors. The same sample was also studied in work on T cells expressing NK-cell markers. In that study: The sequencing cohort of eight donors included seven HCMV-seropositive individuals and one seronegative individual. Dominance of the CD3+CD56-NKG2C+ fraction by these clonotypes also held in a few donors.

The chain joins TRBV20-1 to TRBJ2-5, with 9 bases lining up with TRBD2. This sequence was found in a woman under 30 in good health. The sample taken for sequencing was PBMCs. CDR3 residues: CSAREGLAEETQYF. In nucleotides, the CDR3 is TGCAGTGCTAGAGAGGGACTAGCAGAAGAGACCCAGTACTTC.